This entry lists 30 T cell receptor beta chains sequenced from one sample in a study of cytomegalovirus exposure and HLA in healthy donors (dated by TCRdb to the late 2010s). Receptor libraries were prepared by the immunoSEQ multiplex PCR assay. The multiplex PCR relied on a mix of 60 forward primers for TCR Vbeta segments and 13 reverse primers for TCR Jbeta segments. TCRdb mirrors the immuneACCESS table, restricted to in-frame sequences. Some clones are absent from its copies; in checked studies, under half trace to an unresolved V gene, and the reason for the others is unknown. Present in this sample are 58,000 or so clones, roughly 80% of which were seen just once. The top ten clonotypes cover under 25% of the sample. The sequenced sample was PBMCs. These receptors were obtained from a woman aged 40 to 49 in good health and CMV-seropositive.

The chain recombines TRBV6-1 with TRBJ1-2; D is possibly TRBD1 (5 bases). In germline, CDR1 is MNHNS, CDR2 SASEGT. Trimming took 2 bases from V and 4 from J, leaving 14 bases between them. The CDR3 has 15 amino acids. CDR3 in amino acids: CASSERRGTGYGYTF. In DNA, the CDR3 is TGTGCCAGCAGTGAACGAAGGGGTACCGGCTATGGCTACACCTTC.

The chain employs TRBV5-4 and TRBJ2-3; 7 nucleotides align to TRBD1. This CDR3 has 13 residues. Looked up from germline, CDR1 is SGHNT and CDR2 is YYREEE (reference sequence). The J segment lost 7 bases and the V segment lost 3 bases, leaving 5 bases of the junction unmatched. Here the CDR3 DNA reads TGTGCCAGCAGCTACGACAGGGTAAATACGCAGTATTTT. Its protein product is CASSYDRVNTQYF.

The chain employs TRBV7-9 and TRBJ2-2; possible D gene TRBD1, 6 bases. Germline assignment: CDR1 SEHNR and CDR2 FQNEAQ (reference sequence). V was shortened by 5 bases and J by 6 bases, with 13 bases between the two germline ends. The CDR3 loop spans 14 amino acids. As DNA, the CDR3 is TGTGCCAGCAGCCCCCGGACAGCGGCCGGGGAGCTGTTTTTT. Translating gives CASSPRTAAGELFF.

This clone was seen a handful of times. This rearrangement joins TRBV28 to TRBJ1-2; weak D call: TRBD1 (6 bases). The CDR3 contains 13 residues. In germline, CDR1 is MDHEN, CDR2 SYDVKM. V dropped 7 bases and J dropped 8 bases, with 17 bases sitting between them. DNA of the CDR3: TGTGCCAGCACTCTTTCAGGGGATCTAGGCTACACCTTC. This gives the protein CASTLSGDLGYTF.

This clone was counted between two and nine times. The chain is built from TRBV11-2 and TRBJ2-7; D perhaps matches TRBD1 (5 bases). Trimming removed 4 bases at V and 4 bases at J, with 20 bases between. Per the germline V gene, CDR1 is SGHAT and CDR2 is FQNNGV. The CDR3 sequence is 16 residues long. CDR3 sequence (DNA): TGTGCCAGCAGCTCAACCGCTCAGGGCCCCCAATACGAGCAGTACTTC. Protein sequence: CASSSTAQGPQYEQYF.

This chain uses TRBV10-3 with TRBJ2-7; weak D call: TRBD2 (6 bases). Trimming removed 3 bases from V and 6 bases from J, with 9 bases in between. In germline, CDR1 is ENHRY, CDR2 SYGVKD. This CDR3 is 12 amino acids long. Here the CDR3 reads CAISEGTGEQYF. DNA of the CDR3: TGTGCCATCAGTGAAGGGACTGGCGAGCAGTACTTC.

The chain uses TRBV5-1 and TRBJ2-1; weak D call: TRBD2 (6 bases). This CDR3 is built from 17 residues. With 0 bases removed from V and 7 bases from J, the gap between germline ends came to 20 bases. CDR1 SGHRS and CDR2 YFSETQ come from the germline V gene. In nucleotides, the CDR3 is TGCGCCAGCAGCTTGGGGGTCGGCCTCCACGGAGGGAATGAGCAGTTCTTC. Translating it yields CASSLGVGLHGGNEQFF.

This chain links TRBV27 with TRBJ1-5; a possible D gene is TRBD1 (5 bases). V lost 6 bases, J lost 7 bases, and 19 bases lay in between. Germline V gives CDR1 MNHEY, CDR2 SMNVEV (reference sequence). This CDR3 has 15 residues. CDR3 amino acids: CASSLVGGAGQPQHF. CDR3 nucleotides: TGTGCCAGCAGCCTGGTGGGAGGGGCCGGACAGCCCCAGCATTTT.

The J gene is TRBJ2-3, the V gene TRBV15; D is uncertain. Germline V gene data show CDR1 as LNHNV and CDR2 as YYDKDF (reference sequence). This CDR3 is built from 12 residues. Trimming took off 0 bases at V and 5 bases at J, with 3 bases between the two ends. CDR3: CATSRDRDTQYF. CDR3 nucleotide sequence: TGTGCCACCAGCAGAGACAGAGATACGCAGTATTTT.

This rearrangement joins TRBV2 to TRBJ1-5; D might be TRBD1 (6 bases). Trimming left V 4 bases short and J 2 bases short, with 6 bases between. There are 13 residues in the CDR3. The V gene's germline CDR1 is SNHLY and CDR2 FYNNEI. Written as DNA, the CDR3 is TGTGCCAGCAGTGGACAGGGCAATCAGCCCCAGCATTTT. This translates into CASSGQGNQPQHF.

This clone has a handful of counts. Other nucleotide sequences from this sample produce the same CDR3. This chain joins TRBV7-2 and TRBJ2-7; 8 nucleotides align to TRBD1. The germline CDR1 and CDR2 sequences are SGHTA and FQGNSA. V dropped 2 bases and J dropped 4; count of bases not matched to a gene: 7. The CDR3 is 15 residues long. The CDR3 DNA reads TGTGCCAGCAGCTTAAAAGGACAGGGTTCTTACGAGCAGTACTTC. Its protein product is CASSLKGQGSYEQYF.

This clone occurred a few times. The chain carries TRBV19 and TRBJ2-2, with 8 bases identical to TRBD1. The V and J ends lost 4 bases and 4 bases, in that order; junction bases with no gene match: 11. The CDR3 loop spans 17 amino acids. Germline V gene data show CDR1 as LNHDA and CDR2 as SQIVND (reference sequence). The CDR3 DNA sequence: TGTGCCAGTAGTAACCGGGACAGGTCGGACGGCACCGGGGAGCTGTTTTTT. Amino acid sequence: CASSNRDRSDGTGELFF.

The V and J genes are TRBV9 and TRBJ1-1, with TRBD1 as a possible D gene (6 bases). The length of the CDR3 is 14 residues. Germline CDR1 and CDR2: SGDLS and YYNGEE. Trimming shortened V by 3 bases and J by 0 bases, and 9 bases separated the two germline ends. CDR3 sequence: CASSATGMNTEAFF. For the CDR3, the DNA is TGTGCCAGCAGCGCCACAGGGATGAACACTGAAGCTTTCTTT.

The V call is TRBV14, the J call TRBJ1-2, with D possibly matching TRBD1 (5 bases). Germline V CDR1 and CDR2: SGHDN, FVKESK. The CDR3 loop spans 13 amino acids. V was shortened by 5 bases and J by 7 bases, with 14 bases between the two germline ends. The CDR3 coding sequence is TGTGCCAGCAGCTCCCCAGGGCTCGGTGGCTACACCTTC. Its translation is CASSSPGLGGYTF.

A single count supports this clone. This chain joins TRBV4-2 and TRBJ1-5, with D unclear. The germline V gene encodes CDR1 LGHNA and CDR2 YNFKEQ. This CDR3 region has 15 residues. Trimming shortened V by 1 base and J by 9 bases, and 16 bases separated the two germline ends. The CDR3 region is CASSQGVDGVGPQHF. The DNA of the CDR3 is TGTGCCAGCAGCCAAGGTGTTGATGGAGTGGGGCCCCAGCATTTT.

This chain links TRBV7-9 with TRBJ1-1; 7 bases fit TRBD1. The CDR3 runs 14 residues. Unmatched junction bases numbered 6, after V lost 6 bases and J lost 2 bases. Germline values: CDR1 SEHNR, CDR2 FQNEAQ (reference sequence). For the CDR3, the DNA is TGTGCCAGCAGACCAGACAGGGATAACACTGAAGCTTTCTTT. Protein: CASRPDRDNTEAFF.

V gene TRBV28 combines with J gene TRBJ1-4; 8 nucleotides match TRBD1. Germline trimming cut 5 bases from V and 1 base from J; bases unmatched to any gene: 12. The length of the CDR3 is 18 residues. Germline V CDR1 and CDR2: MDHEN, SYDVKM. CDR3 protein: CASSSTGGSIETNEKLFF. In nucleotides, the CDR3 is TGTGCCAGCAGTAGCACAGGGGGTTCAATAGAAACTAATGAAAAACTGTTTTTT.

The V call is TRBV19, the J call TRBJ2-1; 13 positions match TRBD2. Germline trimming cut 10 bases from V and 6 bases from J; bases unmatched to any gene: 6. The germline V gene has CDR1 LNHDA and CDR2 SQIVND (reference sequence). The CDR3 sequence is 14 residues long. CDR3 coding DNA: TGTGCCACGCGGGGACTAGCGGGGACCAATGAGCAGTTCTTC. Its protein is CATRGLAGTNEQFF.

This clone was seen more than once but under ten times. CDR3 sequence: CASSPTSGGGEQFF. The DNA of the CDR3 is TGTGCCAGCAGTCCGACTAGCGGGGGTGGTGAGCAGTTCTTC. The V call is TRBV6-5, the J call TRBJ2-1; 12 nucleotides agree with TRBD2. The CDR3 is made up of 14 amino acids. Germline V gene lookup returns CDR1 MNHEY and CDR2 SVGAGI. V shed 5 bases, J shed 9 bases, and the junction held 5 bases outside the gene matches.

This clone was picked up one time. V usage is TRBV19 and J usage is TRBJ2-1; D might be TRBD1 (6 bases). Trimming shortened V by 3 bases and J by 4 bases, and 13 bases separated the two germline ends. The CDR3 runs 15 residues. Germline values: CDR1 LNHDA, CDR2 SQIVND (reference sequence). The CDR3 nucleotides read TGTGCCAGTAGTATGGTGGGGGCGAAGTACAATGAGCAGTTCTTC. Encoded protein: CASSMVGAKYNEQFF.

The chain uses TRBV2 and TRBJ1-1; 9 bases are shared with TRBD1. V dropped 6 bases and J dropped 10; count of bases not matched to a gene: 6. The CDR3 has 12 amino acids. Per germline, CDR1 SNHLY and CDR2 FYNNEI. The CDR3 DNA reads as TGTGCCAGCAGCTGGACAGGGGAAGGAGCTTTCTTT. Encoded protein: CASSWTGEGAFF.

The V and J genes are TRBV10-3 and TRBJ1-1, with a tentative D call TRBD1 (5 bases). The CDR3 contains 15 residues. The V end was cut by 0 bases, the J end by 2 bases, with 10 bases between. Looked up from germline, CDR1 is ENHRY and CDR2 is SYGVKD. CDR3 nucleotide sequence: TGTGCCATCAGTGAGTCCTTAGACAGTAACACTGAAGCTTTCTTT. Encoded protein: CAISESLDSNTEAFF.

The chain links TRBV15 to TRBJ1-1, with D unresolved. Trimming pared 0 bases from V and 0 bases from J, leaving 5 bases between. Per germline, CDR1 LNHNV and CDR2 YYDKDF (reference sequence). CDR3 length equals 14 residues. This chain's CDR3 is CATSRDYMNTEAFF. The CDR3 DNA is TGTGCCACCAGCAGAGATTACATGAACACTGAAGCTTTCTTT.

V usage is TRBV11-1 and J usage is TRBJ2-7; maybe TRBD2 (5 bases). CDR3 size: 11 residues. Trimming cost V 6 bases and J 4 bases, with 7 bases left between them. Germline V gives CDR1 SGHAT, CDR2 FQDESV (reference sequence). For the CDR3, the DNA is TGTGCCAGCAGAGGAGGTTACGAGCAGTACTTC. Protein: CASRGGYEQYF.

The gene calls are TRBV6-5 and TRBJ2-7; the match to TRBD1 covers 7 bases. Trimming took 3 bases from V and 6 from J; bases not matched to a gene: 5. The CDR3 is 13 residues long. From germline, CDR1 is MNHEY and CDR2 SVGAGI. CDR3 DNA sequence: TGTGCCAGCAGTTATTTTAACAGGGGCGAGCAGTACTTC. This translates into CASSYFNRGEQYF.

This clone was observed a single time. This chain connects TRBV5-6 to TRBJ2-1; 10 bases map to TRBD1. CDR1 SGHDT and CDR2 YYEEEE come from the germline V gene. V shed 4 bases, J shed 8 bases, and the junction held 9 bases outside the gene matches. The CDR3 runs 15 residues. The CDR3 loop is CASSETGQGRYEQFF. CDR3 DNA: TGTGCCAGCAGCGAAACGGGACAGGGGAGATATGAGCAGTTCTTC. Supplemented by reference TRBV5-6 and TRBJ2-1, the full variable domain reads DAGVTQSPTHLIKTRGQQVTLRCSPKSGHDTVSWYQQALGQGPQFIFQYYEEEERQRGNFPDRFSGHQFPNYSSELNVNALLLGDSALYLCASSETGQGRYEQFFGPGTRLTVL.

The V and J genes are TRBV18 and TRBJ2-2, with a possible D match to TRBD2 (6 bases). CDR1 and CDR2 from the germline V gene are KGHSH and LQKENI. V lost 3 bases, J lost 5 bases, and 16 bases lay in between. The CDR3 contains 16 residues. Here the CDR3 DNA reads TGTGCCAGCTCACCTCGGCGGCGGGGAGAGACCGGGGAGCTGTTTTTT. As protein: CASSPRRRGETGELFF. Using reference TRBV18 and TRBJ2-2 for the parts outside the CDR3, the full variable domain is NAGVMQNPRHLVRRRGQEARLRCSPMKGHSHVYWYRQLPEEGLKFMVYLQKENIIDESGMPKERFSAEFPKEGPSILRIQQVVRGDSAAYFCASSPRRRGETGELFFGEGSRLTVL.

CDR3 sequence: CASNGQGGGEQFF. Here the CDR3 DNA reads TGTGCCAGCAACGGACAGGGCGGGGGTGAGCAGTTCTTC. The chain links TRBV19 to TRBJ2-1; possibly TRBD1 for D (8 bases). V was clipped by 9 bases and J by 9 bases, with 18 bases between them. Germline assignment: CDR1 LNHDA and CDR2 SQIVND (reference sequence). This CDR3 contains 13 residues.

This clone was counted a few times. CDR3 amino acids: CASRDSRNTEAFF. The CDR3 nucleotides are TGCGCCAGCAGAGACAGCAGGAACACTGAAGCTTTCTTT. J is TRBJ1-1 and V is TRBV10-2, with D maybe TRBD1 (5 bases). This CDR3 is built from 13 residues. Looked up from germline, CDR1 is WSHSY and CDR2 is SAAADI. Trimming shortened V by 6 bases and J by 1 base, and 9 bases separated the two germline ends.

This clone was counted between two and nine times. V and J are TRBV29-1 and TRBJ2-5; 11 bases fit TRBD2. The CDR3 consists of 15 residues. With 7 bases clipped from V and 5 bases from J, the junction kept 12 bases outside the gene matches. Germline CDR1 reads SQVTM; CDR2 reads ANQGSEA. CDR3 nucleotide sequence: TGCAGCGCCGCAACTAGCGGGGGCTCAAGGGAGACCCAGTACTTC. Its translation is CSAATSGGSRETQYF.